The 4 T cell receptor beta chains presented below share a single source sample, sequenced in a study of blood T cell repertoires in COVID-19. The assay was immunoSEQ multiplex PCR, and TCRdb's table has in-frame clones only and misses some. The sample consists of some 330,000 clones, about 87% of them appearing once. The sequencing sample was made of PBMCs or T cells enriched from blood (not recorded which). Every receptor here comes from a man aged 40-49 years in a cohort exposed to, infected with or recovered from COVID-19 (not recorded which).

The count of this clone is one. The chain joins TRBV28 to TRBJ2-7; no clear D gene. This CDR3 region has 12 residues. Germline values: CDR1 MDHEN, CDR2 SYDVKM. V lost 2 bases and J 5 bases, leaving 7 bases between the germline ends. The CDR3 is CASSLGPDEQYF. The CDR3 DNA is TGTGCCAGCAGTTTAGGCCCCGACGAGCAGTACTTC. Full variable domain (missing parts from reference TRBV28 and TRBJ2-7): DVKVTQSSRYLVKRTGEKVFLECVQDMDHENMFWYRQDPGLGLRLIYFSYDVKMKEKGDIPEGYSVSREKKERFSLILESASTNQTSMYLCASSLGPDEQYFGPGTRLTVT.

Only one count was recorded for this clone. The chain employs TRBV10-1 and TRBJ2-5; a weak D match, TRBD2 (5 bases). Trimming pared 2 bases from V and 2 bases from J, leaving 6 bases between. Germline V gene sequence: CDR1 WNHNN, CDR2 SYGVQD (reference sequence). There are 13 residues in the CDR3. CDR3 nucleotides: TGCGCCAGCAGTGAGCGGGGACAAGAGACCCAGTACTTC. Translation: CASSERGQETQYF.

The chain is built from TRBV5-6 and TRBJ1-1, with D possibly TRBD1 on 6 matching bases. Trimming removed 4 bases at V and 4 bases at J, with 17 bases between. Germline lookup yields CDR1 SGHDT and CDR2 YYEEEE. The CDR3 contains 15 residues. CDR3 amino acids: CASSPSPGGATEAFF. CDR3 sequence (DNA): TGTGCCAGCAGCCCCTCCCCGGGGGGCGCCACTGAAGCTTTCTTT.

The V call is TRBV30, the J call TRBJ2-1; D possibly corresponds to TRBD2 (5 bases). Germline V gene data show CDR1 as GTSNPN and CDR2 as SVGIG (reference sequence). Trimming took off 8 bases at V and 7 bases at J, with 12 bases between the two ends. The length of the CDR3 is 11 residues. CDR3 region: CAITSGNEQFF. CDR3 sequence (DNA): TGTGCCATAACTAGTGGGAATGAGCAGTTCTTC.